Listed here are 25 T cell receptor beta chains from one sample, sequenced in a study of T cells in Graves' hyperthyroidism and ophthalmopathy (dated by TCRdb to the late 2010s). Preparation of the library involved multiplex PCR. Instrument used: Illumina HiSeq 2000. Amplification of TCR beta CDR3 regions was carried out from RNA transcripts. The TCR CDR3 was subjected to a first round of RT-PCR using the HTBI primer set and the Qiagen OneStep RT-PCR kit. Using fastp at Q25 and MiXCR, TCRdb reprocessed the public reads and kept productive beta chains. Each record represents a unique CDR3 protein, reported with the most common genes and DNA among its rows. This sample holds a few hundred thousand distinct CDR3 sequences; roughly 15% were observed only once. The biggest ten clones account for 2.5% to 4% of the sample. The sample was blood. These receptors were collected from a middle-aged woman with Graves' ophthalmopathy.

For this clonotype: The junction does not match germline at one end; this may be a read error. The CDR3 bases are TGTGCCAGCAGAGAAGCCGGGACAGCAAATTCACCCCTCCACTTT. It codes for CASREAGTANSPLHF. This chain links TRBV6-1 with TRBJ1-6; 7 nucleotides agree with TRBD1. Germline CDR1 MNHNS, CDR2 SASEGT. This CDR3 is built from 15 residues.

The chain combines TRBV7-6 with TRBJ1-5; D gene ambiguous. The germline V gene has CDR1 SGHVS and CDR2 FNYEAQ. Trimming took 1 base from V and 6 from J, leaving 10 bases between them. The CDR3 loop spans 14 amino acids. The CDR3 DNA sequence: TGTGCCAGCAGCTTAGGAGAGGGTGCTCAGCCCCAGCATTTT. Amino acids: CASSLGEGAQPQHF. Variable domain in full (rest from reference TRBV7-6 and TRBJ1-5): GAGVSQSPRYKVTKRGQDVALRCDPISGHVSLYWYRQALGQGPEFLTYFNYEAQQDKSGLPNDRFSAERPEGSISTLTIQRTEQRDSAMYRCASSLGEGAQPQHFGDGTRLSIL.

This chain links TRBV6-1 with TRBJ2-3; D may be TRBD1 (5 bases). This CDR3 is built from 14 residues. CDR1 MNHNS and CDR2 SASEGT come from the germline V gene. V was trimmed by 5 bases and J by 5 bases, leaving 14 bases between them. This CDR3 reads CASSSRVSGDTQYF. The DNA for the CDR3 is TGTGCCAGCAGTTCCAGGGTTTCGGGAGATACGCAGTATTTT.

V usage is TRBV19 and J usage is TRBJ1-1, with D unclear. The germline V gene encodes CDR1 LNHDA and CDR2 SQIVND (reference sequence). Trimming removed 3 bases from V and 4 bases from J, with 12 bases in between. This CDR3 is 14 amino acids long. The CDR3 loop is CASSIRGGSTEAFF. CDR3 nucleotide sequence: TGTGCCAGTAGTATCCGGGGTGGGAGCACTGAAGCTTTCTTT.

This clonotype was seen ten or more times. In DNA form, the CDR3 reads TGTGCCAGCAGGGACAGGCAAACTAATGAAAAACTGTTTTTT. Protein: CASRDRQTNEKLFF. This chain uses TRBV2 with TRBJ1-4; 7 positions agree with TRBD1. The CDR3 is 14 amino acids. CDR1 is SNHLY and CDR2 is FYNNEI in the germline V gene. The V gene end was trimmed by 6 bases and the J gene end by 1 base; junction bases not matched to a gene: 2.

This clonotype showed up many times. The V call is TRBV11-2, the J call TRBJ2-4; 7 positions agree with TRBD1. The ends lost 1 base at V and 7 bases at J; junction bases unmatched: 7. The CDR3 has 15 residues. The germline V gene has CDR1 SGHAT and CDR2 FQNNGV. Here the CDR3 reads CASSLVRGPRNIQYF. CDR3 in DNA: TGTGCCAGCAGCTTAGTAAGGGGGCCAAGGAACATTCAGTACTTC.

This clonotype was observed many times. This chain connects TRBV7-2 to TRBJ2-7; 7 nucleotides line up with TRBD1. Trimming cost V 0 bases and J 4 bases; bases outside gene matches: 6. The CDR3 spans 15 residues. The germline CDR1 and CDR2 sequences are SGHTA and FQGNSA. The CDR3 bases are TGTGCCAGCAGCTTAGCAGTAGGGACAGCTTACGAGCAGTACTTC. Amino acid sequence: CASSLAVGTAYEQYF. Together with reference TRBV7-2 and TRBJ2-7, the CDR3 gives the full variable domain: GAGVSQSPSNKVTEKGKDVELRCDPISGHTALYWYRQSLGQGLEFLIYFQGNSAPDKSGLPSDRFSAERTGGSVSTLTIQRTQQEDSAVYLCASSLAVGTAYEQYFGPGTRLTVT.

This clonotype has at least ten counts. CDR3 loop: CASSTMGQGNQPQHF. In nucleotides, the CDR3 is TGTGCCAGCAGTACAATGGGGCAGGGCAATCAGCCCCAGCATTTT. The chain employs TRBV6-2 or TRBV6-3 and TRBJ1-5, with D possibly matching TRBD1 (5 bases). Trimming removed 5 bases at V and 2 bases at J, with 13 bases between. The CDR3 consists of 15 residues. Germline V gene data show CDR1 as MNHEY and CDR2 as SVGEGT.

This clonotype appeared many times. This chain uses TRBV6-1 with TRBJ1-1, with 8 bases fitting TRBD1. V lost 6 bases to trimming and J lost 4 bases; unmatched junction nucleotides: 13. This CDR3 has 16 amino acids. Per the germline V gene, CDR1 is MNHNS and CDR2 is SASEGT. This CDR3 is CASRGQGGFKGTEAFF. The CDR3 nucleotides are TGTGCCAGCAGAGGACAGGGAGGTTTTAAGGGCACTGAAGCTTTCTTT.

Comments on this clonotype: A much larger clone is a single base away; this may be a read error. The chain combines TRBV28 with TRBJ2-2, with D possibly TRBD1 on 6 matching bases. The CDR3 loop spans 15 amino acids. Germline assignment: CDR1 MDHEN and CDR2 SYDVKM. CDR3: CANSHATGNTGELFF. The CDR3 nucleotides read TGTGCCAACAGTCACGCGACAGGGAACACCGGGGAGCTGTTTTTT.

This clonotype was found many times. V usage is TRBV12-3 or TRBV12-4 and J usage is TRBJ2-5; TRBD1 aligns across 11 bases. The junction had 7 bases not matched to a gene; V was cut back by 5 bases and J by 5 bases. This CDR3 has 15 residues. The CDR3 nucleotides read TGTGCCAGCAGTCCTCGGACAGGGGGCAAGGAGACCCAGTACTTC. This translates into CASSPRTGGKETQYF.

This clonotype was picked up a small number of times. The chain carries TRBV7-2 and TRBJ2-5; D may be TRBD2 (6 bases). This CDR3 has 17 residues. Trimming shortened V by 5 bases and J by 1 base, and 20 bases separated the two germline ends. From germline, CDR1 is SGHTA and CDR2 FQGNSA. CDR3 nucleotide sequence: TGTGCCAGCAGCCCAGGACTAAATTCATTCCTCCAAGAGACCCAGTACTTC. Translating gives CASSPGLNSFLQETQYF.

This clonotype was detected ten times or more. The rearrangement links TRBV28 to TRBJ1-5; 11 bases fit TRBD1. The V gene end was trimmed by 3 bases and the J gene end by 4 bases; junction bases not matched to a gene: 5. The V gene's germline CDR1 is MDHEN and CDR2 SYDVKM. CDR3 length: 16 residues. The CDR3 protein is CASSFLGQGGNQPQHF. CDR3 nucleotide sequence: TGTGCCAGCAGTTTCCTGGGACAGGGGGGAAATCAGCCCCAGCATTTT.

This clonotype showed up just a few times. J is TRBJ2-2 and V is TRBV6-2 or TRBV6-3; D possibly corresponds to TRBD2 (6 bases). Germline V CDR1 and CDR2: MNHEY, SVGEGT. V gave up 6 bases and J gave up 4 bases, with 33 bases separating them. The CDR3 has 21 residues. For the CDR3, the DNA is TGTGCCAGCAGCTACAACGTAGGTCAGGGACTCCTGTCCCCTCGCACCGGGGAGCTGTTTTTT. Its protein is CASSYNVGQGLLSPRTGELFF.

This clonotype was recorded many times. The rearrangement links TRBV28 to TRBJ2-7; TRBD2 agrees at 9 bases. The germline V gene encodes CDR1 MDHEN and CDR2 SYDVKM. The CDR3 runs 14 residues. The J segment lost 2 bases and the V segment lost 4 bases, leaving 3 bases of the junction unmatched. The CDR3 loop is CASSSSGRPYEQYF. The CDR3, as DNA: TGTGCCAGCAGTTCAAGCGGGAGGCCCTACGAGCAGTACTTC.

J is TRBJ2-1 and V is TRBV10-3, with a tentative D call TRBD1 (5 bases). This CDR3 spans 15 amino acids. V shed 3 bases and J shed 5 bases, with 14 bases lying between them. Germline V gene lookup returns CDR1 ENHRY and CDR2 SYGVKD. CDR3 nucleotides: TGTGCCATCAGTGACCCAAGCCAAGGGGACAATGAGCAGTTCTTC. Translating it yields CAISDPSQGDNEQFF.

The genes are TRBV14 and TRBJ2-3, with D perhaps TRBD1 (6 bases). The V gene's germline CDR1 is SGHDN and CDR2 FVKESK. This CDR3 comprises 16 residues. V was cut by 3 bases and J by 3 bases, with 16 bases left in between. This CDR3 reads CASSQYRARETDTQYF. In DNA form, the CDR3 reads TGTGCCAGCAGCCAGTACAGGGCCAGGGAGACAGATACGCAGTATTTT.

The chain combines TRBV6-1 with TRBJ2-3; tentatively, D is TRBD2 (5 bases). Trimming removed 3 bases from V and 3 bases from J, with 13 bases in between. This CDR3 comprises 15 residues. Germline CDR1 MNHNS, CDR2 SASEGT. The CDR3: CASSEGVTGTDTQYF. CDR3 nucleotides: TGTGCCAGCAGTGAGGGAGTCACGGGGACAGATACGCAGTATTTT.

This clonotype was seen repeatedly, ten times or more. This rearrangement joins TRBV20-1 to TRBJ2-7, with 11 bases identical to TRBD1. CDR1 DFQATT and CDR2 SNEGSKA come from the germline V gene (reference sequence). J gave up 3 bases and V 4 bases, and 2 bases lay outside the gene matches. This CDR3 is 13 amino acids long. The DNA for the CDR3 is TGCAGTGCTAAGGACAGGGGGCTCTACGAGCAGTACTTC. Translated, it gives CSAKDRGLYEQYF.

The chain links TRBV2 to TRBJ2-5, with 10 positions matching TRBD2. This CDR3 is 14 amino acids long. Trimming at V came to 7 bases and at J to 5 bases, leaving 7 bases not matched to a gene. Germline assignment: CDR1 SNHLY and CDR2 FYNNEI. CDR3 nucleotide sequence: TGTGCCAGCAAACTCCTAGCGGGGGTCGAGACCCAGTACTTC. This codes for CASKLLAGVETQYF.

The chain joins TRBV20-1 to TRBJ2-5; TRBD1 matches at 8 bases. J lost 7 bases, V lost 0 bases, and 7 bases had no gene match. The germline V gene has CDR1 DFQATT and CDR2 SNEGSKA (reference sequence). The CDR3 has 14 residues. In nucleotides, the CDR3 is TGCAGTGCTAGAGAAGGACAGGGATTGGGGACCCAGTACTTC. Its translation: CSAREGQGLGTQYF.

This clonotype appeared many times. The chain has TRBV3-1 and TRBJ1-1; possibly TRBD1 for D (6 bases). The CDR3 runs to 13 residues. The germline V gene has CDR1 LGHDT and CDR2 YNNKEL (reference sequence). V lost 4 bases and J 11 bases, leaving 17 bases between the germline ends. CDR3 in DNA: TGTGCCAGCAGCCCTCCCGGCTACAGGGCGGCTTTCTTT. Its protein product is CASSPPGYRAAFF.

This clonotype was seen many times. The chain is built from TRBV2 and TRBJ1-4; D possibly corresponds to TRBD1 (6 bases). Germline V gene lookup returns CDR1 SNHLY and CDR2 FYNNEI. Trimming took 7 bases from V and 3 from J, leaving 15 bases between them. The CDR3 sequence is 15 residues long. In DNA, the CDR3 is TGTGCCAGCACCGCGGGGGACACGGCTAATGAAAAACTGTTTTTT. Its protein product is CASTAGDTANEKLFF.

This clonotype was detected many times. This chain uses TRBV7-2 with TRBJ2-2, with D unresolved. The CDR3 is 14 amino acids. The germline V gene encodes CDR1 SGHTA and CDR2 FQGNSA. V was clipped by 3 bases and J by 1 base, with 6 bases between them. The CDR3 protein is CASSLSENTGELFF. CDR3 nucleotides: TGTGCCAGCAGCTTGTCGGAGAACACCGGGGAGCTGTTTTTT.

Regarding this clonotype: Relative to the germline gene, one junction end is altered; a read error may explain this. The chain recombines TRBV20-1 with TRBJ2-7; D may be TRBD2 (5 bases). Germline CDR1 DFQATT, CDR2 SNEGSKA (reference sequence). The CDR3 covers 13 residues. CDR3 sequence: CSTRRTRGYEQYF. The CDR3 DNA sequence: TGCAGTACTAGGAGAACCCGAGGGTACGAGCAGTACTTC.